This record covers a single T cell receptor beta chain. The target antigen is unknown. These data come from a study of CXCR3-negative and CXCR3-positive naive CD8 T cells. Carrying UMI labels, the TRB cDNA libraries were prepared through 5' RACE. TCRdb reprocessed the 5' RACE reads and reports one entry per CDR3 protein, with no DNA. This table holds approximately 98,000 distinct CDR3 sequences. Among CD8+ T cells, naive ones were CD45RO-CCR7+CD27+CD95-. Points from the study as a whole: Naive cells positive for CXCR3 carried more hydrophobic TRB CDR3s than CXCR3-negative ones. CXCR3 expression partially decreased after cryopreservation; most assays used fresh PBMCs. TRBV-TRBJ usage was alike in naive CXCR3-negative and CXCR3-positive cells but differed in memory cells. Each naive subset displayed comparably high diversity, whereas memory CD8+ cells displayed much lower diversity.

Germline lookup yields CDR1 SEHNR and CDR2 FQNEAQ (reference sequence). CDR3 length: 15 residues. Sequencing used naive CXCR3+ CD8+ T cells from blood. Subset in this sample: CD45RO-CCR7+CD27+CD95- naive CD8+ T cells expressing CXCR3 (TNR3+). The TCR was taken from a human donor in good health. Some clones in this sample may be carry-over from other donors' samples. This chain joins TRBV7-9 and TRBJ2-1. CDR3 in amino acids: CASSPDAHLHNEQFF.